Sequencing of this TCR beta chain was carried out in a study of sequential checkpoint blockade in melanoma. Turning to the study itself: Patients were randomized 1:1 to nivolumab-then-ipilimumab or ipilimumab-then-nivolumab first-line. TCRbeta immunosequencing was performed on DNA from around 96 pretreatment melanoma tumor samples. Study-wide results and caveats: Tumor T-cell fraction and clonality correlated with PD-L1 and CD8+ counts.

Treatment of the sample: randomized to nivolumab then ipilimumab (arm A) or the reverse (arm B). Using immunoSEQ multiplex PCR, the repertoire was profiled, and TCRdb retains in-frame clones only, with some absent. The table includes about 5,100 clones, 15% to 20% detected once. Remarks on this clone: Antigen specificity is unknown.

With 0 bases removed from V and 4 bases from J, the gap between germline ends came to 9 bases. From germline, CDR1 is MGHDK and CDR2 SYGVNS. The CDR3 sequence is 15 residues long. This clonotype was sampled from a human donor with melanoma. Sequencing used tumor tissue (inferred from file names), obtained from a patient given nivolumab and ipilimumab in sequence. V gene TRBV25-1 combines with J gene TRBJ2-2; D gene unclear. The CDR3 region is CASSEYVTGTGELFF. CDR3 coding DNA: TGTGCCAGCAGTGAATATGTTACCGGCACCGGGGAGCTGTTTTTT.